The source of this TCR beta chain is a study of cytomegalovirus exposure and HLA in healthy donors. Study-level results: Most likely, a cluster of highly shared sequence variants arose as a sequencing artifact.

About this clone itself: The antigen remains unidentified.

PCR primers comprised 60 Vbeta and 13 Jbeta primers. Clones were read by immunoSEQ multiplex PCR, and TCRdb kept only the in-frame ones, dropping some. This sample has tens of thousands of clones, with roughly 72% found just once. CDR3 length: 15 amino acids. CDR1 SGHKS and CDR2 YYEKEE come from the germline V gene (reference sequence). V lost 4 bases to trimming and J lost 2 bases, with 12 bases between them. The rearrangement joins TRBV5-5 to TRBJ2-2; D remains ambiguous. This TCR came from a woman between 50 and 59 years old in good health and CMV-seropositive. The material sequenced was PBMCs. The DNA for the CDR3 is TGTGCCAGCAGCCCCACTCGGGTTAACACCGGGGAGCTGTTTTTT. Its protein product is CASSPTRVNTGELFF.